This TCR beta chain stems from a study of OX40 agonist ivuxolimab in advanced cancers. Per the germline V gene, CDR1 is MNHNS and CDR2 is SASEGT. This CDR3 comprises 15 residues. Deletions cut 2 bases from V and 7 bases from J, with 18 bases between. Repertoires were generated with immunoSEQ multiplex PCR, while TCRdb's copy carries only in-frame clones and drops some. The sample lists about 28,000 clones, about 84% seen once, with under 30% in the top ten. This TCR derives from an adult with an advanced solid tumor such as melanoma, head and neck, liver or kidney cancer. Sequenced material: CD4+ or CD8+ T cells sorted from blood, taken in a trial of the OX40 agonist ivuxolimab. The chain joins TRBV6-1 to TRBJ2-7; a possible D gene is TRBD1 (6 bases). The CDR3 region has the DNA TGTGCCAGCAGTGAATTCCCCACAGGGAGCGGAGAGCAGTACTTC. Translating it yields CASSEFPTGSGEQYF.